Listed here are 2 T cell receptor beta chains from one sample, sequenced in a study of T cell changes during pregnancy in multiple sclerosis. Clones were read by immunoSEQ multiplex PCR, and TCRdb kept only the in-frame ones, dropping some. The sample holds about 44,000 clones, 90% to 97% seen once. The sequencing used peripheral blood, collected in the second trimester of pregnancy. These receptors all stem from a female donor with multiple sclerosis, enrolled in a pregnancy study.

This chain uses TRBV2 with TRBJ1-1, with a possible D match to TRBD1 (5 bases). The CDR3 has 13 residues. The germline CDR1 and CDR2 sequences are SNHLY and FYNNEI. V was cut by 6 bases and J by 1 base, with 9 bases left in between. The CDR3 loop is CASSAQGNTEAFF. The CDR3 DNA reads as TGTGCCAGCAGCGCCCAGGGGAACACTGAAGCTTTCTTT.

The chain employs TRBV10-3 and TRBJ2-4; D may be TRBD1 (6 bases). Germline V CDR1 and CDR2: ENHRY, SYGVKD. Trimming pared 0 bases from V and 6 bases from J, leaving 15 bases between. The CDR3 has 16 residues. The CDR3 protein is CAISESVPGQRNIQYF. CDR3 in DNA: TGTGCCATCAGTGAGTCTGTCCCGGGACAAAGAAACATTCAGTACTTC.